This T cell receptor beta chain was sequenced in a study of T cell repertoires in cytomegalovirus infection. TCRdb redid the calling of the reads with MiXCR, one entry per CDR3 protein. Among about 830,000 distinct CDR3 sequences, 32% were seen once, and the ten largest hold around 12%. Between the trimmed V and J ends, which lost 7 bases and 5 bases, there was a span of 17 bases. Germline V gene sequence: CDR1 SGHVS, CDR2 FNYEAQ. The CDR3 spans 14 residues. Many counts were recorded for this clonotype. Its antigen is still unknown. The V call is TRBV7-6, the J call TRBJ1-1; D unclear. The sample was cultured CD8+ T cells from PBMCs, taken from culture after CMV antigen stimulation. The TCR comes from a human donor in good health (CMV status not recorded). Some clones in this sample may be carry-over from other donors' samples. The CDR3 coding sequence is TGTGCCAGCACCGAGGAAAGGGTAGGGACTGAAGCTTTCTTT. Translated, it gives CASTEERVGTEAFF.